This T cell receptor (beta chain) comes out of a study of T-cell reconstitution after alpha-beta-depleted transplantation in children. Study results and limitations: TCRbeta diversity was high at day 60 in some patients (a result of surviving recipient T cells and thymic progenitors). Reportedly, roughly two months post-transplant, alpha-beta T cells arose from several hundred expanded graft clones. T-cell numbers and diversity, one year after transplant, stemmed largely from T cells that were newly produced.

The CDR3 runs 14 residues. V was clipped by 3 bases and J by 0 bases; unmatched bases: 4. Germline V gene lookup returns CDR1 DFQATT and CDR2 SNEGSKA (reference sequence). This clonotype was picked up many times. Its matching antigen is unknown. During its preparation, the TCRbeta library received unique molecular identifiers. TCRdb re-analysed the PCR reads in MiXCR, keeping a single row per CDR3 protein. The data show hundreds of thousands of distinct CDR3 sequences, less than 15% seen once. The receptor was derived from a girl aged 2 to 9 with congenital amegakaryocytic thrombocytopenia, due to receive a stem cell transplant. The chain recombines TRBV20-1 with TRBJ2-7; 8 nucleotides agree with TRBD2. The source was PBMCs, collected before TCRalphabeta/CD19-depleted stem cell transplant. CDR3 sequence (DNA): TGCAGTGCTAGTCGCGGGAGGCCCTCCTACGAGCAGTACTTC. Protein product: CSASRGRPSYEQYF.